This TCR beta chain was documented in a study of blood T cells in healthy people across ages. Per the germline V gene, CDR1 is DFQATT and CDR2 is SNEGSKA (reference sequence). V gave up 3 bases and J gave up 2 bases, with 14 bases separating them. CDR3 length equals 14 residues. Per sample, no less than 6 micrograms of total RNA were extracted. The authors ran a second PCR of 7 to 11 cycles using a sample-barcoded 5' primer and a J-beta primer mix. From the 5' RACE reads, TCRdb called clonotypes with MiXCR, one entry per CDR3 protein. The sample consists of 1,500,000 or so distinct CDR3 sequences, around 59% of them appearing once.

The sample taken for sequencing was blood. This receptor was taken from a man younger than 30 in good health. V gene TRBV20-1 combines with J gene TRBJ2-7; D perhaps matches TRBD1 (5 bases). CDR3: CSARDPRETYEQYF. The CDR3 DNA follows: TGCAGTGCTAGGGATCCCAGGGAAACCTACGAGCAGTACTTC.